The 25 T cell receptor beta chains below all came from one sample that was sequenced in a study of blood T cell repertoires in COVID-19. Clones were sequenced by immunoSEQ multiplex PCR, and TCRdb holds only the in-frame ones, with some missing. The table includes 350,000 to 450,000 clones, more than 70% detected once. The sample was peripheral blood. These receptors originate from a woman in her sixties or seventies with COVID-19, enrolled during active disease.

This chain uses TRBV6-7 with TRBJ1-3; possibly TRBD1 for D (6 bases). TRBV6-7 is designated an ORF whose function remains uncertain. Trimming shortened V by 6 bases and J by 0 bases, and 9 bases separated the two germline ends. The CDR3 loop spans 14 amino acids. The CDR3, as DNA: TGTGCCAGCAGGACAGGTCCCTCTGGAAACACCATATATTTT. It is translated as CASRTGPSGNTIYF.

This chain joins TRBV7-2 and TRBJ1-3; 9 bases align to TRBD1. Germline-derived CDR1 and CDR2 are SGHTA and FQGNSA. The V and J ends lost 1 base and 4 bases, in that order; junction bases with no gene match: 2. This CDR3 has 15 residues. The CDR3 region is CASSLGGQGGNTIYF. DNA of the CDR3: TGTGCCAGCAGCTTAGGGGGACAGGGAGGAAACACCATATATTTT.

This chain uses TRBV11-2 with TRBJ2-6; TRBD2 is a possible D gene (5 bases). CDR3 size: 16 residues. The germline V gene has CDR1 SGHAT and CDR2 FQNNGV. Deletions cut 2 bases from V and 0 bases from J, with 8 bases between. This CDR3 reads CASSLTAGSGANVLTF. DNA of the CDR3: TGTGCCAGCAGCTTAACGGCGGGCTCTGGGGCCAACGTCCTGACTTTC.

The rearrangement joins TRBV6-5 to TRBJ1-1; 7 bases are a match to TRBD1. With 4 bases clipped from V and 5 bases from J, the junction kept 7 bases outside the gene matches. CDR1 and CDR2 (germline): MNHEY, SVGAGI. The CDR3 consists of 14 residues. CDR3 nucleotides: TGTGCCAGCAGTTTCGACAGGGTAGGGACTGAAGCTTTCTTT. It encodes CASSFDRVGTEAFF.

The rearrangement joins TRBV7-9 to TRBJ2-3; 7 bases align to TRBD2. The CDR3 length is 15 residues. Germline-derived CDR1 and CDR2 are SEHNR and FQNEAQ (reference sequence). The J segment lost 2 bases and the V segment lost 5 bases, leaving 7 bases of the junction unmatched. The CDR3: CASSPGGIYTDTQYF. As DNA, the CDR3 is TGTGCCAGCAGCCCGGGAGGAATCTACACAGATACGCAGTATTTT.

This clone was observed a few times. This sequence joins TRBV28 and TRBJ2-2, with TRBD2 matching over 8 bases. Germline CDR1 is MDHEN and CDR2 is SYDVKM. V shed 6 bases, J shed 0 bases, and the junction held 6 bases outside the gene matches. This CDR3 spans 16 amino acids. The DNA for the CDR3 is TGTGCCAGCAGCTTAGCGGGGCTACCGAACACCGGGGAGCTGTTTTTT. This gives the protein CASSLAGLPNTGELFF.

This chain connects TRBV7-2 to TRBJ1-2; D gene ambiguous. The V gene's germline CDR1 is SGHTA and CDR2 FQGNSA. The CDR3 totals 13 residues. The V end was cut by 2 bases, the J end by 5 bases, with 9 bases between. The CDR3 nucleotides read TGTGCCAGCAGCTTATGGGCAGGATATGGCTACACCTTC. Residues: CASSLWAGYGYTF.

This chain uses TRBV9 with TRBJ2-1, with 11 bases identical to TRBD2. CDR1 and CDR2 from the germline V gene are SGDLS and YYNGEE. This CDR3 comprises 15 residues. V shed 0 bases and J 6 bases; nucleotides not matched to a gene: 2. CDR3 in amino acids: CASSVGTSGPNEQFF. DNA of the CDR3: TGTGCCAGCAGCGTAGGGACTAGCGGGCCCAATGAGCAGTTCTTC.

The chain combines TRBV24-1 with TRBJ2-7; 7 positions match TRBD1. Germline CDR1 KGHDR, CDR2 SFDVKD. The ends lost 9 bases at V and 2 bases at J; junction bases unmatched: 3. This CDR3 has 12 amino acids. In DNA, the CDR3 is TGTGCCACCGGGGACAGAACCTACGAGCAGTACTTC. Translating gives CATGDRTYEQYF.

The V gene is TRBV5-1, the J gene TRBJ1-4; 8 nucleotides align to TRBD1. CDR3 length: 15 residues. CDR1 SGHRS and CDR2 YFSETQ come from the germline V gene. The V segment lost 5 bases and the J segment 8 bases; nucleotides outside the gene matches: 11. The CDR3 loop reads CASSFGQGSGEKLFF. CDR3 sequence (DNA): TGCGCCAGCAGTTTTGGACAGGGAAGCGGGGAAAAACTGTTTTTT. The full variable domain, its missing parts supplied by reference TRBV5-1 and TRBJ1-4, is KAGVTQTPRYLIKTRGQQVTLSCSPISGHRSVSWYQQTPGQGLQFLFEYFSETQRNKGNFPGRFSGRQFSNSRSEMNVSTLELGDSALYLCASSFGQGSGEKLFFGSGTQLSVL.

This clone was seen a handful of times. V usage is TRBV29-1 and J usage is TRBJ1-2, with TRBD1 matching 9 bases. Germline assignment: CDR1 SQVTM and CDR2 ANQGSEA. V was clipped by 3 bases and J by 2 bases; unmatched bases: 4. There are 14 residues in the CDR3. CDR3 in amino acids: CSVEGQGLNYGYTF. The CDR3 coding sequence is TGCAGCGTTGAGGGACAGGGATTGAACTATGGCTACACCTTC.

The CDR3 protein is CASSESKNTEAFF. The CDR3 DNA reads as TGCGCCAGCAGTGAATCCAAGAACACTGAAGCTTTCTTT. The V call is TRBV10-1, the J call TRBJ1-1; D is undetermined. This CDR3 comprises 13 residues. Germline V gene sequence: CDR1 WNHNN, CDR2 SYGVQD (reference sequence). Trimming removed 3 bases at V and 1 base at J, with 6 bases between.

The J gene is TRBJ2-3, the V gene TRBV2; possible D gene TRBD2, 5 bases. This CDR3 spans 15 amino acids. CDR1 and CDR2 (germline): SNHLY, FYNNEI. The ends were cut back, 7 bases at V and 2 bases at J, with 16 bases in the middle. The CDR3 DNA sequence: TGTGCCAGCACAGGTTCTAGCTCTTACACAGATACGCAGTATTTT. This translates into CASTGSSSYTDTQYF.

In DNA, the CDR3 is TGTGCCAGCAGGCCTACCGGGACAGCGAACACTGAAGCTTTCTTT. The encoded protein is CASRPTGTANTEAFF. The chain has TRBV2 and TRBJ1-1; 7 nucleotides match TRBD1. The V and J ends lost 6 bases and 1 base, in that order; junction bases with no gene match: 8. CDR3 length: 15 amino acids. The germline gives CDR1 SNHLY, CDR2 FYNNEI.

The CDR3 reads CASSPGGRLNEKLFF. The CDR3 DNA is TGTGCCAGCAGTCCCGGGGGGCGGCTGAATGAAAAACTGTTTTTT. The chain has TRBV28 and TRBJ1-4; a possible D gene is TRBD1 (6 bases). Germline V CDR1 and CDR2: MDHEN, SYDVKM. Trimming took 5 bases from V and 5 from J, leaving 15 bases between them. The CDR3 is made up of 15 amino acids.

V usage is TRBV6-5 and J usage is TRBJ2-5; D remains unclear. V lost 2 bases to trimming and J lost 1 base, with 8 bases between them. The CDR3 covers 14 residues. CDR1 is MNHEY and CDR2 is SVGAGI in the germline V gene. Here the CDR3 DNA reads TGTGCCAGCAGTTACGGCAGATTCCAAGAGACCCAGTACTTC. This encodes CASSYGRFQETQYF.

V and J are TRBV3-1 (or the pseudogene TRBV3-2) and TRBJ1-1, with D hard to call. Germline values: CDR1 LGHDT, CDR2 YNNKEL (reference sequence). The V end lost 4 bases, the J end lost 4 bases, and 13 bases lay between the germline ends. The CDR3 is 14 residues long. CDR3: CASSPPGSVTEAFF. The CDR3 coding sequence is TGTGCCAGCAGCCCTCCCGGGTCGGTCACTGAAGCTTTCTTT.

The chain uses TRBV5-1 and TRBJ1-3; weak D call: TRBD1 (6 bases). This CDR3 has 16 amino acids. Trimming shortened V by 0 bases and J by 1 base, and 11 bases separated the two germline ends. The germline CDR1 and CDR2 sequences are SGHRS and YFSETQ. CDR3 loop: CASSLGPQGSGNTIYF. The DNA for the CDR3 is TGCGCCAGCAGCTTGGGGCCCCAGGGGTCTGGAAACACCATATATTTT.

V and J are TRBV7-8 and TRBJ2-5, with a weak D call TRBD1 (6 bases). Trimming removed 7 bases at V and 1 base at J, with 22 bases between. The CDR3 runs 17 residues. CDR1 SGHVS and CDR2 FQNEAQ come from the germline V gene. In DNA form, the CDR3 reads TGTGCCAGCACCAAAGGGGGACCCCTTTACCCCCAAGAGACCCAGTACTTC. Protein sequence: CASTKGGPLYPQETQYF.

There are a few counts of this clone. The CDR3 bases are TGTGCCAGCAGCCGGGGGGGAGAGCGCTACGAGCAGTACTTC. This gives the protein CASSRGGERYEQYF. The chain links TRBV6-5 to TRBJ2-7, with 8 positions matching TRBD2. Unmatched junction bases numbered 7, after V lost 6 bases and J lost 3 bases. This CDR3 contains 14 residues. Germline CDR1 and CDR2: MNHEY and SVGAGI.

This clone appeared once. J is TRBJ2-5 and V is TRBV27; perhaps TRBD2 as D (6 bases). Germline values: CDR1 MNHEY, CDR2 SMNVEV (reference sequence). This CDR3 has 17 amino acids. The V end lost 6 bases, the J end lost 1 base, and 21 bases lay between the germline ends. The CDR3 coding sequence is TGTGCCAGCAGAACTACACAATCCCCGCGGGGCCAAGAGACCCAGTACTTC. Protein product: CASRTTQSPRGQETQYF.

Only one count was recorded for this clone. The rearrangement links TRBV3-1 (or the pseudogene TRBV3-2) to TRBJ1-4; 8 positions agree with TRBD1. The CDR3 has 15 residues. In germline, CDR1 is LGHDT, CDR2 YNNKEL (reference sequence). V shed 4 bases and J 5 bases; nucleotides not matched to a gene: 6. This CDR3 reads CASSLTGTGNEKLFF. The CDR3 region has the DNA TGTGCCAGCAGCCTCACCGGGACAGGAAATGAAAAACTGTTTTTT.

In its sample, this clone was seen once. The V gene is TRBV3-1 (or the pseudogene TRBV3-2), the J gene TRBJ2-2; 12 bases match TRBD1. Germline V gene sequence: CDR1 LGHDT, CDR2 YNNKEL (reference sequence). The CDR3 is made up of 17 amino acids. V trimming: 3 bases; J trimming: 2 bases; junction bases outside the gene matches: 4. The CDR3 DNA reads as TGTGCCAGCAGCCAGGGACAGGGGGCCCCTAACACCGGGGAGCTGTTTTTT. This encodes CASSQGQGAPNTGELFF.

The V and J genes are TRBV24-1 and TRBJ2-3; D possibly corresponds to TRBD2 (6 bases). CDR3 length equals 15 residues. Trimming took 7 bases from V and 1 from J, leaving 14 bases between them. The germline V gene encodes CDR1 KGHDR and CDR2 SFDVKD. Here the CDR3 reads CATSHPGERTDTQYF. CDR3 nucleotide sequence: TGTGCCACCAGCCACCCGGGAGAGCGCACAGATACGCAGTATTTT.

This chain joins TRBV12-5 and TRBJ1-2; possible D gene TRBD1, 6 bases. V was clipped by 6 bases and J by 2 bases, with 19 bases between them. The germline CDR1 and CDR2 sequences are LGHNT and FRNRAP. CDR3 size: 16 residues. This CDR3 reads CASGQTGKAVNYGYTF. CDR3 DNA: TGTGCTAGTGGCCAAACAGGGAAGGCGGTAAACTATGGCTACACCTTC.